A selection of T cell receptor beta chains follows, all from one sample in a study of T-cell reconstitution after alpha-beta-depleted transplantation in children. Each CDR3 protein gets one entry after TCRdb re-called the PCR reads with MiXCR. The data hold approximately 170,000 distinct CDR3 sequences, with approximately 10% observed a single time. The material sequenced was PBMCs, taken before TCRalphabeta/CD19-depleted stem cell transplant. The receptors were sampled from a boy between 2 and 10 years old with acute myeloid leukemia, due to receive a stem cell transplant. CDR3s include the opening cysteine and the closing phenylalanine or tryptophan. A D gene is named only where the DNA matches it firmly. Size is omitted from some rows. Given values are once, few, many or a class for expanded clones.

cdr3_length j_call d_call clone_size v_call cdr3_aa cdr3_nt
15 TRBJ2-2 . many TRBV11-2 CASRSLQGNTGELFF TGTGCCAGCCGATCGTTACAGGGGAACACCGGGGAGCTGTTTTTT
18 TRBJ1-6 . many TRBV24-1 CATSDRNPFGGTDSPLHF TGTGCCACCAGTGACAGAAACCCCTTTGGAGGGACGGATTCACCCCTCCACTTT
17 TRBJ1-2 . many TRBV15 CATSGGGTGRLWYGYTF TGTGCCACCAGCGGAGGGGGAACAGGGCGTCTGTGGTATGGCTACACCTTC
18 TRBJ2-7 . many TRBV14 CASSIFIPTGQSPYEQYF TGTGCCAGCAGCATATTCATTCCAACCGGACAGAGCCCCTACGAGCAGTACTTC
14 TRBJ1-2 . many TRBV12-3/TRBV12-4 CASSLRRDIYGYTF TGTGCCAGCAGTTTACGAAGGGACATCTATGGCTACACCTTC
15 TRBJ1-1 . many TRBV7-2 CASSLVRGMYTEAFF TGTGCCAGCAGCTTAGTTCGGGGTATGTACACTGAAGCTTTCTTT
14 TRBJ2-1 TRBD2 many TRBV2 CASKTSGINDEQFF TGTGCCAGTAAGACTAGCGGGATAAACGATGAGCAGTTCTTC
14 TRBJ2-7 TRBD1 many TRBV12-3/TRBV12-4 CASGVPGQGYKQYF TGTGCCAGCGGAGTTCCGGGACAGGGGTATAAGCAGTACTTC
16 TRBJ1-1 . many TRBV5-1 CASSLEGSRGNTEAFF TGCGCCAGCAGCTTGGAAGGGTCAAGGGGAAACACTGAAGCTTTCTTT
14 TRBJ2-5 . . TRBV28 CASSWRDSQETQYF TGTGCCAGCAGTTGGAGGGACTCCCAAGAGACCCAGTACTTC
11 TRBJ1-2 . many TRBV5-1 CASATENGYTF TGCGCCAGCGCGACAGAAAATGGCTACACCTTC
14 TRBJ1-1 . many TRBV10-1 CASSPRVGYTEAFF TGCGCCAGCAGTCCACGGGTGGGATACACTGAAGCTTTCTTT
15 TRBJ2-5 TRBD2 . TRBV10-3 CASDLAGGRMETQYF TGTGCCAGCGACCTAGCGGGGGGGCGAATGGAGACCCAGTACTTC
13 TRBJ2-5 . many TRBV28 CASSLDGWETQYF TGTGCCAGCAGTTTAGATGGTTGGGAGACCCAGTACTTC
16 TRBJ2-5 TRBD2 many TRBV20-1 CSARDPEAGEGETQYF TGCAGTGCTAGAGATCCCGAGGCGGGAGAGGGAGAGACCCAGTACTTC
16 TRBJ2-1 TRBD2 many TRBV7-6 CASSPLTSGAYNEQFF TGTGCCAGCAGCCCGCTGACTAGCGGGGCCTACAATGAGCAGTTCTTC
16 TRBJ2-1 TRBD1 many TRBV18 CASSVLGTGGGNEQFF TGTGCCAGCTCAGTGCTTGGGACAGGAGGGGGCAATGAGCAGTTCTTC
16 TRBJ2-2 TRBD2 many TRBV4-1 CASSHGLAVNTGELFF TGCGCCAGCAGCCATGGACTAGCGGTGAACACCGGGGAGCTGTTTTTT
13 TRBJ2-5 TRBD1 many TRBV5-6 CASTQQGLETQYF TGTGCCAGCACGCAACAGGGGTTGGAGACCCAGTACTTC
16 TRBJ1-2 . few TRBV29-1 CSATPATGAGLYGYTF TGCAGCGCAACCCCCGCGACAGGAGCAGGCCTCTATGGCTACACCTTC
14 TRBJ1-5 . many TRBV29-1 CSVAGDTGNQPQHF TGCAGCGTTGCGGGGGATACGGGGAATCAGCCCCAGCATTTT
13 TRBJ1-5 . many TRBV28 CASSDLGNQPQHF TGTGCCAGCAGCGATCTCGGCAATCAGCCCCAGCATTTT
16 TRBJ1-2 . many TRBV15 CATSRAPPGQNYGYTF TGTGCCACCAGCAGAGCACCACCGGGACAAAACTATGGCTACACCTTC
16 TRBJ2-3 . many TRBV7-6 CASSLALETPWDTQYF TGTGCCAGCAGCTTAGCGCTCGAGACGCCATGGGATACGCAGTATTTT
15 TRBJ1-5 . many TRBV9 CASRRVGHQNQPQHF TGTGCCAGCAGGAGGGTCGGACACCAGAATCAGCCCCAGCATTTT
14 TRBJ2-7 . many TRBV11-2 CASSPLFSSYEQYF TGTGCCAGCAGCCCCCTGTTTAGCTCCTACGAGCAGTACTTC
14 TRBJ1-4 . many TRBV20-1 CSARAGTGSEKLFF TGCAGTGCTAGAGCGGGGACTGGAAGTGAAAAACTGTTTTTT
16 TRBJ2-7 . . TRBV4-2 CASSPLSKDSSYEQYF TGTGCCAGCAGCCCTCTCTCTAAGGACAGCTCCTACGAGCAGTACTTC
15 TRBJ2-3 TRBD2 many TRBV29-1 CSVYLLAGVADTQYF TGCAGCGTTTACCTACTAGCGGGAGTGGCAGATACGCAGTATTTT
14 TRBJ1-1 . many TRBV3-1 CASSSASVNTEAFF TGTGCCAGCAGCTCGGCATCAGTGAACACTGAAGCTTTCTTT
14 TRBJ2-5 TRBD2 many TRBV20-1 CSARTTSGSETQYF TGCAGTGCCCGAACGACTAGCGGGTCGGAGACCCAGTACTTC
13 TRBJ1-2 . many TRBV7-9 CASSAGQIYGYTF TGTGCCAGCAGCGCAGGACAAATCTATGGCTACACCTTC
11 TRBJ2-1 . few TRBV19 CASSTNREQFF TGTGCCAGTAGTACCAACCGGGAGCAGTTCTTC
14 TRBJ1-2 . many TRBV12-3/TRBV12-4 CASSPRSSNYGYTF TGTGCCAGCAGCCCCAGGTCTTCTAACTATGGCTACACCTTC
14 TRBJ2-5 . once TRBV12-3/TRBV12-4 CASSPRRTQETQYF TGTGCCAGCAGTCCTCGACGGACCCAAGAGACCCAGTACTTC
14 TRBJ2-5 . many TRBV25-1 CASSDLPGQETQYF TGTGCCAGCAGTGATCTCCCGGGACAAGAGACCCAGTACTTC